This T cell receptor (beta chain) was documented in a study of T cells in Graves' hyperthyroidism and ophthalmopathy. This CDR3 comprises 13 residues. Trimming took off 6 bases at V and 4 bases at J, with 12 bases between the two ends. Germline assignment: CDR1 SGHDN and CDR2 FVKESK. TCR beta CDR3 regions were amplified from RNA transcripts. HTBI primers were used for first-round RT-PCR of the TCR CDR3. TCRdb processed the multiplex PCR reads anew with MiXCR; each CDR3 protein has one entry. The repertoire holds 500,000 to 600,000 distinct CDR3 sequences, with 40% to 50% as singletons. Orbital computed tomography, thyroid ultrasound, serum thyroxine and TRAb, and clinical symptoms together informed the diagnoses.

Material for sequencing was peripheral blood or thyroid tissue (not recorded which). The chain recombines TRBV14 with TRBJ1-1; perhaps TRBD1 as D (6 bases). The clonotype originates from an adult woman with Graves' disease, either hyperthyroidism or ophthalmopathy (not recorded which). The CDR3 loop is CASSQQGPTEAFF. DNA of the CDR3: TGTGCCAGCAGTCAACAGGGCCCCACTGAAGCTTTCTTT.